Given below is one T cell receptor beta chain in context. Its antigen is not known. A read error may produce the germline difference seen at one junction end. RNA was extracted from bulk tissue without any cell sorting. Newly diagnosed lung cancer patients had thoracic surgery in China, August–November 2014, without prior chemotherapy. This sample stems from a study of tumor and adjacent non-tumor tissue in lung cancer. Study-level results: Higher tumor TCR diversity was associated with shorter survival. In normal lung, the top 100 clones were significantly more dominant than in tumor.

Germline V gene lookup returns CDR1 SGHDT and CDR2 YYEEEE. The CDR3 totals 12 residues. TCRbeta libraries were built with three rounds of nested PCR, modified from ARM-PCR. TCRdb itself ran the multiplex PCR reads through MiXCR, one entry per CDR3 protein. The data contain fewer than 150,000 distinct CDR3 sequences, roughly 70% of them singletons. Sequencing was performed on lung tumor tissue. This chain links TRBV5-6 with TRBJ2-7; no clear D. The receptor comes from a man aged 60-69 years with small cell lung cancer. The CDR3 spells CASSLRYYEQCF. The CDR3 bases are TGTGCCAGCAGCCTCCGGTACTACGAGCAGTGCTTC.